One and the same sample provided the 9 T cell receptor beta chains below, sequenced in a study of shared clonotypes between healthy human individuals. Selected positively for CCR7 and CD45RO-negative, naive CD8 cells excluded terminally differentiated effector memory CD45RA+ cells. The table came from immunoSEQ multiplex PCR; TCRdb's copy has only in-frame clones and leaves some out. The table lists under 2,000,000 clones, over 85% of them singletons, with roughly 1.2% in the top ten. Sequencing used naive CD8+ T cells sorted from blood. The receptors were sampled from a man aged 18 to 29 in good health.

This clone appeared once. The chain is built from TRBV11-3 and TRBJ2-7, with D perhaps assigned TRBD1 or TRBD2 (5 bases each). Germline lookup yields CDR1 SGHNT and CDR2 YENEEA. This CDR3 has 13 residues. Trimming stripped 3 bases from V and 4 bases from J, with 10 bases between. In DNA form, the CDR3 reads TGTGCCAGCAGCTTCGGGACGGGGTACGAGCAGTACTTC. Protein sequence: CASSFGTGYEQYF.

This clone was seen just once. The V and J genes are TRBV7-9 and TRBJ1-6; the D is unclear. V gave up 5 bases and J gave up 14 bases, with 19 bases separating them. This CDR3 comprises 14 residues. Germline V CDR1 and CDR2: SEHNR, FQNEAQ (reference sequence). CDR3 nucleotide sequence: TGTGCCAGCAGCGCGGATAAGGCAGCTAATACCCTCCACTTT. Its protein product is CASSADKAANTLHF.

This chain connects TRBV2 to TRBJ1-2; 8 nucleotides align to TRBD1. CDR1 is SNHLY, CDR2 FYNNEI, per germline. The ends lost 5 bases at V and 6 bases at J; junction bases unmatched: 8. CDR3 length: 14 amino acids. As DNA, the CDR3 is TGTGCCAGCAGTCAGGACAGGGTGATAGATGGCTACACCTTC. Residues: CASSQDRVIDGYTF.

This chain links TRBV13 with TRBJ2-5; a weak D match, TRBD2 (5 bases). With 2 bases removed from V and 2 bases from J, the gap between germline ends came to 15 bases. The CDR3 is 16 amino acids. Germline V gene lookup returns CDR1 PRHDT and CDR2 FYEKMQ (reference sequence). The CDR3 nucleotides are TGTGCCAGCAGCTTAACACTAGTAGGTCGGCAAGAGACCCAGTACTTC. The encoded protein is CASSLTLVGRQETQYF.

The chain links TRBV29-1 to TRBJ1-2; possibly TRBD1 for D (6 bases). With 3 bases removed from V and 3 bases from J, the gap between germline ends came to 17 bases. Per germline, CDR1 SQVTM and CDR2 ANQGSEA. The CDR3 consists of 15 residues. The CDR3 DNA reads TGCAGCGTTGATCCCCTAACAGGGCTCGACTATGGCTACACCTTC. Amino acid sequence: CSVDPLTGLDYGYTF.

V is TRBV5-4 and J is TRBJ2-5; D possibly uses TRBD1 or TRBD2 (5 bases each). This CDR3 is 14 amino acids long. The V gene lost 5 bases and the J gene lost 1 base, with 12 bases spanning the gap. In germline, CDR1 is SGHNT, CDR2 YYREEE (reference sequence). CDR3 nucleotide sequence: TGTGCCAGCAGGGAGGAACAGGCCCAAGAGACCCAGTACTTC. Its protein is CASREEQAQETQYF.

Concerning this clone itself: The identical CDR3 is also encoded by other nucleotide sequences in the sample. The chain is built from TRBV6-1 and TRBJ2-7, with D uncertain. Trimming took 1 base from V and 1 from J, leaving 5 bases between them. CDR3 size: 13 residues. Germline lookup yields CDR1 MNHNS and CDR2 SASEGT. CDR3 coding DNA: TGTGCCAGCAGTGAAGGGGAATCCTACGAGCAGTACTTC. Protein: CASSEGESYEQYF.

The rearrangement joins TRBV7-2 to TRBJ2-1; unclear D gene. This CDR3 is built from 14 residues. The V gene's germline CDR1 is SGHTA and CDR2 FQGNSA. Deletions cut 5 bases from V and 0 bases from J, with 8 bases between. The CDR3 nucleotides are TGTGCCAGCAGCCCCCTGGGCTCCTACAATGAGCAGTTCTTC. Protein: CASSPLGSYNEQFF.

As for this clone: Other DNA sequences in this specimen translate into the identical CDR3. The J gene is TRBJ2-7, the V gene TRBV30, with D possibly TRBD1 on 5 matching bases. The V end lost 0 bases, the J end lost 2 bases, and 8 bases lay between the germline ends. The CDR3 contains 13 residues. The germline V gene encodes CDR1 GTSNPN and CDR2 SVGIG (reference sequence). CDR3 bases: TGTGCCTGGAGTGTAGGGGCAACCTACGAGCAGTACTTC. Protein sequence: CAWSVGATYEQYF. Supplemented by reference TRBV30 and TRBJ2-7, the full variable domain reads SQTIHQWPATLVQPVGSPLSLECTVEGTSNPNLYWYRQAAGRGLQLLFYSVGIGQISSEVPQNLSASRPQDRQFILSSKKLLLSDSGFYLCAWSVGATYEQYFGPGTRLTVT.